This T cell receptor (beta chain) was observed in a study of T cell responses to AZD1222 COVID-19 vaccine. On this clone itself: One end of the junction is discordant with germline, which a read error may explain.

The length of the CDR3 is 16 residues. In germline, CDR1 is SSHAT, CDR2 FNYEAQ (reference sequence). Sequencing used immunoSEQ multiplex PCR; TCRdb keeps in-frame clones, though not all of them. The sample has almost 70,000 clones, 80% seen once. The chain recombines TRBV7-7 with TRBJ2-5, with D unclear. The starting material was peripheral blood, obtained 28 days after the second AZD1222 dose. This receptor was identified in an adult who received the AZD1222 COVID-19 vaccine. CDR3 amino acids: CASSLGRQIKQETQYF. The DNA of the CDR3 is TGTGCTAGCAGCTTAGGCCGGCAAATCAAGCAAGAGACCCAGTACTTC.